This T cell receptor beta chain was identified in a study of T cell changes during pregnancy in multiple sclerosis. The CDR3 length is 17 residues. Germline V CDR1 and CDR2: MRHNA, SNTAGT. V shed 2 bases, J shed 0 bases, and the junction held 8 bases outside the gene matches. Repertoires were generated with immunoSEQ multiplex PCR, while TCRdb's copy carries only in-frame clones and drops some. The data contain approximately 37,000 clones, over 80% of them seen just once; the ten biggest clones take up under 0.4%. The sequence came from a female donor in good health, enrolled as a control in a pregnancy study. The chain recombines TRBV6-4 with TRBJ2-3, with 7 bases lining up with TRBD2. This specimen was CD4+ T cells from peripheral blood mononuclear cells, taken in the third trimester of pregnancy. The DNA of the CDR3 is TGTGCCAGCAGTGACCGCCCCCTAGCGGTCAGCACAGATACGCAGTATTTT. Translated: CASSDRPLAVSTDTQYF.